This TCR beta chain was found in a study of blood T cells in healthy people across ages. Study-wide results and limits: Relative to aged donors, long-lived donors carried more naive CD4+ cells and displayed higher diversity. TCR beta diversity tracked closely with naive T cell percentage.

The use of a sample-barcoded 5' primer and a J-beta primer mix characterized a second PCR of roughly 7 to 12 cycles. Every cDNA molecule carried a tag from a template-switch adaptor bearing 12 random nucleotides. Every sample returned 2.5 million or more CDR3-containing paired-end reads. TCRdb fed the 5' RACE reads into MiXCR, producing one record per CDR3 protein. The table records about 1.5 million distinct CDR3 sequences, approximately 42% of them present only once. On this clonotype: Its target is unknown.

Germline V CDR1 and CDR2: MNHEY, SMNVEV (reference sequence). The CDR3 is 18 residues long. Sequenced input: blood. The sequence was obtained from a woman aged 18-29 years in good health. The chain has TRBV27 and TRBJ2-5, with TRBD2 matching 8 bases. The DNA end is more similar to TRBJ2-7, so the J call may be wrong. DNA for the CDR3: TGTGCCTCGGGGGGGCCCATTGGCTATGGGGCAAATTCCTACGAGCAGTACTTC. It translates to CASGGPIGYGANSYEQYF.